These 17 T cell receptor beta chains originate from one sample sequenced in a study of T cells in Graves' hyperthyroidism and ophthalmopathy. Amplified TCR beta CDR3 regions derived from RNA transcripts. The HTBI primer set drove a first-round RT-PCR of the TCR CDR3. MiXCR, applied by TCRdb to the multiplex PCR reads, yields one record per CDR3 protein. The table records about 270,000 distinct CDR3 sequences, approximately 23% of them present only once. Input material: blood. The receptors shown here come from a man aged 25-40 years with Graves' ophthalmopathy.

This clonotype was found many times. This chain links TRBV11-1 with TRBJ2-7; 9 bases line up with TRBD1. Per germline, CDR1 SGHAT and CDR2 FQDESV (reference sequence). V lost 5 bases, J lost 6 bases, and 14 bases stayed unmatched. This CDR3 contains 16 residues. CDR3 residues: CASSRTGTGRDFEQYF. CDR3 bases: TGTGCCAGCAGCCGTACCGGGACAGGGAGAGATTTCGAGCAGTACTTC.

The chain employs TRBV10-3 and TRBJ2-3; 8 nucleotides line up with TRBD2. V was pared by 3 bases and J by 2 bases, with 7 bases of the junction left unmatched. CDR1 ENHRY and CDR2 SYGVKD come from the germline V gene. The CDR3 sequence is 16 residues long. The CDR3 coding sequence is TGTGCCATCAGTGAAGGAAGCGGGAGCCACACAGATACGCAGTATTTT. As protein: CAISEGSGSHTDTQYF.

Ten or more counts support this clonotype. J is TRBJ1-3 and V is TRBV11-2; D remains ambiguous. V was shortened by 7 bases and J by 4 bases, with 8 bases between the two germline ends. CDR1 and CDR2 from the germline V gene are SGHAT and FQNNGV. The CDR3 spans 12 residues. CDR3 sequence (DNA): TGTGCCAGCACCGAGACCGGAAACACCATATATTTT. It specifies CASTETGNTIYF.

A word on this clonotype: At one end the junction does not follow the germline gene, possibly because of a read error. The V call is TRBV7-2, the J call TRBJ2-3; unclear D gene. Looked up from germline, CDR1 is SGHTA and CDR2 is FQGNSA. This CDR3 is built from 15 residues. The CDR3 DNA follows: TGTGCCAGCGGCTTAGATTTCGGATCCACAGATACGCAGTATTTT. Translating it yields CASGLDFGSTDTQYF.

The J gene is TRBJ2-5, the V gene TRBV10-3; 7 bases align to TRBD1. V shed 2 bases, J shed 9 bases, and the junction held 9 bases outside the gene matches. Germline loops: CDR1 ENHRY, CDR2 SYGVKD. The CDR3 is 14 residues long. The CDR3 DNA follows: TGTGCCATCAGTGAGGCGACAGGGAGAGGGGCCCAGTACTTC. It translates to CAISEATGRGAQYF.

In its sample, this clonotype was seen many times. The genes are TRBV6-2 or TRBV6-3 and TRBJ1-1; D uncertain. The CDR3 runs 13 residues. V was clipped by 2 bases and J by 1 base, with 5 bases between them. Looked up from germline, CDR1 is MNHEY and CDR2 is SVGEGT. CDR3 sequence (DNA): TGTGCCAGCAGTTACAGACAGAACACTGAAGCTTTCTTT. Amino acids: CASSYRQNTEAFF.

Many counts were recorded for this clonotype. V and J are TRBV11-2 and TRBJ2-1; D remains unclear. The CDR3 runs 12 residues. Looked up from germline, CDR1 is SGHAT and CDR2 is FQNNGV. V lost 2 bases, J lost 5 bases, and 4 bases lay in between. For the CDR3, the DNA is TGTGCCAGCAGCTTATATAACAATGAGCAGTTCTTC. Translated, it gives CASSLYNNEQFF. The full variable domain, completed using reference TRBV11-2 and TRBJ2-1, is EAGVAQSPRYKIIEKRQSVAFWCNPISGHATLYWYQQILGQGPKLLIQFQNNGVVDDSQLPKDRFSAERLKGVDSTLKIQPAKLEDSAVYLCASSLYNNEQFFGPGTRLTVL.

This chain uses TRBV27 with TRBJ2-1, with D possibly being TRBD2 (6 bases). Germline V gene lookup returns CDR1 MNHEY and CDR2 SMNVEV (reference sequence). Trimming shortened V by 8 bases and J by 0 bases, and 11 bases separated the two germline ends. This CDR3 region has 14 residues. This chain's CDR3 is CASADGSSYNEQFF. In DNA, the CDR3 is TGTGCCAGCGCAGACGGGAGCTCCTACAATGAGCAGTTCTTC.

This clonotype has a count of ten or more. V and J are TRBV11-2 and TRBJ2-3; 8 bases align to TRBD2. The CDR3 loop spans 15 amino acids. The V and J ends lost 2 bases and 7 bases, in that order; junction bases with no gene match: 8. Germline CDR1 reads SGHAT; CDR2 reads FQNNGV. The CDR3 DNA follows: TGTGCCAGCAGCTTACCCGGGGGGGACTTTCATACGCAGTATTTT. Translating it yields CASSLPGGDFHTQYF. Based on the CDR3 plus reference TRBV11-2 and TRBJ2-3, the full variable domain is EAGVAQSPRYKIIEKRQSVAFWCNPISGHATLYWYQQILGQGPKLLIQFQNNGVVDDSQLPKDRFSAERLKGVDSTLKIQPAKLEDSAVYLCASSLPGGDFHTQYFGPGTRLTVL.

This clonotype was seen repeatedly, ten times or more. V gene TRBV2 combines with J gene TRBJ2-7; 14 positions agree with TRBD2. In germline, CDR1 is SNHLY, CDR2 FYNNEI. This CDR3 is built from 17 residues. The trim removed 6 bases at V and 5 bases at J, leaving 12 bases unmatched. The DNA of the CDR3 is TGTGCCAGCAGCGTTGGGACTAGCGGGAGAAAGGGTGACGAGCAGTACTTC. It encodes CASSVGTSGRKGDEQYF.

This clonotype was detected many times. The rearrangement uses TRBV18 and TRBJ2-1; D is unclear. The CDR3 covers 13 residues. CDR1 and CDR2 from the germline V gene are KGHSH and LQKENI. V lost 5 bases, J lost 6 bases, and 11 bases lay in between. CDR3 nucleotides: TGTGCCAGCTCAGGAACTACCCGCAATGAGCAGTTCTTC. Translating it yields CASSGTTRNEQFF.

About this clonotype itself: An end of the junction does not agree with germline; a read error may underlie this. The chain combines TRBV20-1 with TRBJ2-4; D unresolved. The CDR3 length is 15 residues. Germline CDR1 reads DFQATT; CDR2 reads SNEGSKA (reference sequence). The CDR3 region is CSARDLPAAKNTQYF. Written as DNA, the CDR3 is TGCAGTGCTAGAGATCTCCCAGCAGCCAAAAACACTCAGTACTTC.

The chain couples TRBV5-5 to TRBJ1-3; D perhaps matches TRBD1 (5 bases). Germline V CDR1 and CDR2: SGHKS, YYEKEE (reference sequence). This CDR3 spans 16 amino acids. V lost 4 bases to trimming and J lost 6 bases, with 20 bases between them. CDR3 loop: CASSPREGSLANTIYF. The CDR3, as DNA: TGTGCCAGCAGCCCGAGGGAGGGGTCTCTGGCAAACACCATATATTTT.

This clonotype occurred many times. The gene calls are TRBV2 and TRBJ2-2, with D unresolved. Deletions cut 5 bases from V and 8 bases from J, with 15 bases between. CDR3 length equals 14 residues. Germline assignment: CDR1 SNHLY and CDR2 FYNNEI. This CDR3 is CASSYVRIAGELFF. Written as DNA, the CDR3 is TGTGCCAGCAGTTACGTTCGTATTGCAGGGGAGCTGTTTTTT.

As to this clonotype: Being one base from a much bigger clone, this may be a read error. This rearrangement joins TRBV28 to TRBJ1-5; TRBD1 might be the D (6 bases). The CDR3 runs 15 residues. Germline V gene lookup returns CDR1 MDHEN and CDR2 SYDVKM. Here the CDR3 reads CAGSRATGNFQPQHF. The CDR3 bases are TGTGCCGGCAGTCGAGCTACAGGGAACTTTCAGCCCCAGCATTTT.

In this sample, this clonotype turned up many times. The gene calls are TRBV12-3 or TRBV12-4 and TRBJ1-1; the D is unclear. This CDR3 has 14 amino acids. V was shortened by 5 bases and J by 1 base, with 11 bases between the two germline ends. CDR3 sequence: CASSPETANTEAFF. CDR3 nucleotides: TGTGCCAGCAGTCCAGAGACGGCGAACACTGAAGCTTTCTTT.

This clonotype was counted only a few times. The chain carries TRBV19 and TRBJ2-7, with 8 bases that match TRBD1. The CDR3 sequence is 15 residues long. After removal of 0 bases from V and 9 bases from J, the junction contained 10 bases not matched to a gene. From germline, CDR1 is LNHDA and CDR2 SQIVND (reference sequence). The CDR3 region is CASSIDPGQAARQYF. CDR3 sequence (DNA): TGTGCCAGTAGTATAGACCCGGGACAGGCCGCTCGGCAGTACTTC. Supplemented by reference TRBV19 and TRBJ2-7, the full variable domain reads DGGITQSPKYLFRKEGQNVTLSCEQNLNHDAMYWYRQDPGQGLRLIYYSQIVNDFQKGDIAEGYSVSREKKESFPLTVTSAQKNPTAFYLCASSIDPGQAARQYFGPGTRLTVT.